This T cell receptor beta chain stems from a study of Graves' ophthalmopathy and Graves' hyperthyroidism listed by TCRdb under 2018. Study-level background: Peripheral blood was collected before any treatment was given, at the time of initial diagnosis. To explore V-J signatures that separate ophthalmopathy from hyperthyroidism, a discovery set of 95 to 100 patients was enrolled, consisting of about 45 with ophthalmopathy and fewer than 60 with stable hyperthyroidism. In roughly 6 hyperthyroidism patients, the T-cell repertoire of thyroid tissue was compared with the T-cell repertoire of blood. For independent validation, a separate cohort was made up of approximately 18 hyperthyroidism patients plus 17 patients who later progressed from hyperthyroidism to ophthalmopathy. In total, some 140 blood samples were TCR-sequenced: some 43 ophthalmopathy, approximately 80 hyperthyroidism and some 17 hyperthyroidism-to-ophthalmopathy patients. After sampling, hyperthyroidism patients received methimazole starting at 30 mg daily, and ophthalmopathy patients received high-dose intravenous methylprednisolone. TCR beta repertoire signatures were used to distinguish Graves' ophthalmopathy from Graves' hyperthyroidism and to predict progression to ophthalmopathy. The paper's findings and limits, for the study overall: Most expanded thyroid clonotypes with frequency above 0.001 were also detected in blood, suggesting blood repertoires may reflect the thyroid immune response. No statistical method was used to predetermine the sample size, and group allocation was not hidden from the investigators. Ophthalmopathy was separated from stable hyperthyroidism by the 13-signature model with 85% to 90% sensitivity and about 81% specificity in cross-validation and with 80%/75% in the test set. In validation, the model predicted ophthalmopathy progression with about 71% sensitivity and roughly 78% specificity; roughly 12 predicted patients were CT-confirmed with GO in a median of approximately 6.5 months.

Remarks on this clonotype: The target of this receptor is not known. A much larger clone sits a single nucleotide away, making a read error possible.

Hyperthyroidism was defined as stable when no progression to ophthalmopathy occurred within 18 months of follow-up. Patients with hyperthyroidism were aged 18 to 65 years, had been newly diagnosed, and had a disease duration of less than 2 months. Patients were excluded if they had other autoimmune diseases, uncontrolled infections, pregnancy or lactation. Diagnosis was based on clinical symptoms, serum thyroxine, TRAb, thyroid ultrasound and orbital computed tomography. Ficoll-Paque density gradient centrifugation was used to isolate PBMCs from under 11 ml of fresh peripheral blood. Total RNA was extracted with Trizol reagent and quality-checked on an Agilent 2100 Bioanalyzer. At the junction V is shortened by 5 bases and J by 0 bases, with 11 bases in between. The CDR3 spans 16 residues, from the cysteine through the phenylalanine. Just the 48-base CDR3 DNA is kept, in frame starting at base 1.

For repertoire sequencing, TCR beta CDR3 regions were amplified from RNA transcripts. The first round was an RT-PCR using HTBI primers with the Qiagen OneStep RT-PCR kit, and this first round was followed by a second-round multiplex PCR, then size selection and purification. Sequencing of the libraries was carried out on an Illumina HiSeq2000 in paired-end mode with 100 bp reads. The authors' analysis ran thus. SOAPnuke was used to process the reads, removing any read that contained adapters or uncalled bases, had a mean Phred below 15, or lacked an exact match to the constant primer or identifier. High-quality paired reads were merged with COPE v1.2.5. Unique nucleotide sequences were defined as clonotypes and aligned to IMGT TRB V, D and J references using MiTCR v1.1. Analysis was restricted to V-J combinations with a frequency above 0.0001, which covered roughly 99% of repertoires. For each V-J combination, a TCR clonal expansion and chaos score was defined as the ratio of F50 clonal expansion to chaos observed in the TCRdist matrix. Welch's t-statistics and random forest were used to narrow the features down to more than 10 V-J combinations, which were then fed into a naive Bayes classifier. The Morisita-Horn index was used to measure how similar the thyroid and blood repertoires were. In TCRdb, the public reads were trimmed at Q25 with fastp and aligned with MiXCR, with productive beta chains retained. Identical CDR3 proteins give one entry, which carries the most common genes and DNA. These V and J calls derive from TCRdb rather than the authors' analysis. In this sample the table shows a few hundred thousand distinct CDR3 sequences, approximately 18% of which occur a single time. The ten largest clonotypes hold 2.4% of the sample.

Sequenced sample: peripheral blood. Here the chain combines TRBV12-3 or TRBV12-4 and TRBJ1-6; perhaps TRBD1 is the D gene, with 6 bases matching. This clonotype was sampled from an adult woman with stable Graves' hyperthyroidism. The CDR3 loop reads CASSPGQSSYNSPLHF. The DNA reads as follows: TGTGCCAGCAGTCCCGGACAGAGCTCCTATAATTCACCCCTCCACTTT.